This T cell receptor beta chain comes out of a study of blood T cell repertoires in COVID-19. Looking at the study overall: Whether acute or convalescent, the COVID-19 samples came from the United States, Italy and Spain.

This study enrolled people aged about 18 to 90 from approximately 25 US geographic areas. Donors in Cohort 3 counted as recovered after two negative PCRs, clearance, or symptom resolution. This CDR3 region has 12 residues. Between the trimmed V and J ends, which lost 5 bases and 7 bases, there was a span of 8 bases. Germline V gives CDR1 SEHNR, CDR2 FQNEAQ (reference sequence). The authors' processing: Nucleated cell counts were estimated from reference gene primer amplification. Here immunoSEQ multiplex PCR was the method, and the copy in TCRdb shows in-frame clones only, minus some. That table gives V, J and clone size, and the DNA gave D and trimming. The sample has 250,000 or so clones, roughly 83% seen once.

The sample comprised PBMCs or T cells enriched from blood (not recorded which). This chain joins TRBV7-9 and TRBJ2-2, with a possible D match to TRBD2 (5 bases). The receptor comes from a woman aged 45-65 years who had recovered from COVID-19. The CDR3 region has the DNA TGTGCCAGCAGCGGACTTAACGGGGAGCTGTTTTTT. Translation: CASSGLNGELFF. Complete variable domain (other parts from reference TRBV7-9 and TRBJ2-2): DTGVSQNPRHKITKRGQNVTFRCDPISEHNRLYWYRQTLGQGPEFLTYFQNEAQLEKSRLLSDRFSAERPKGSFSTLEIQRTEQGDSAMYLCASSGLNGELFFGEGSRLTVL.